The 14 T cell receptor beta chains below were found in one sample sequenced in a study of siplizumab effects on memory and regulatory T cells. Clones were sequenced by immunoSEQ multiplex PCR, and TCRdb holds only the in-frame ones, with some missing. The sample holds around 100,000 clones, about 93% seen once. Sequences were obtained from non-Treg CD4+ T cells sorted from blood. The receptors come from a human donor in good health.

V and J are TRBV11-3 and TRBJ2-1; D is unclear. Trimming removed 3 bases at V and 7 bases at J, with 7 bases between. Per germline, CDR1 SGHNT and CDR2 YENEEA. The CDR3 loop spans 12 amino acids. CDR3 sequence: CASSFNRNEQFF. Here the CDR3 DNA reads TGTGCCAGCAGCTTTAACCGGAATGAGCAGTTCTTC.

The chain uses TRBV19 and TRBJ1-1; TRBD1 is a possible D gene (6 bases). V lost 10 bases and J lost 4, with 16 bases in between. CDR1 and CDR2 from the germline V gene are LNHDA and SQIVND (reference sequence). The length of the CDR3 is 13 residues. CDR3 nucleotides: TGTGCCACCTACAGGGCCCTGGGCACTGAAGCTTTCTTT. This sequence encodes CATYRALGTEAFF.

The V gene is TRBV5-4, the J gene TRBJ2-1; D unresolved. The CDR3 covers 14 residues. The germline V gene encodes CDR1 SGHNT and CDR2 YYREEE (reference sequence). V lost 2 bases, J lost 5 bases, and 11 bases lay in between. The CDR3 is CASSFKTGNNEQFF. CDR3 nucleotide sequence: TGTGCCAGCAGCTTCAAGACCGGTAACAATGAGCAGTTCTTC.

V is TRBV2 and J is TRBJ1-5; 7 positions match TRBD1. This CDR3 is 15 amino acids long. Trimming at V came to 5 bases and at J to 0 bases, leaving 4 bases not matched to a gene. Germline values: CDR1 SNHLY, CDR2 FYNNEI. The CDR3 here is CASSSTGYSNQPQHF. For the CDR3, the DNA is TGTGCCAGCAGTTCGACAGGGTATAGCAATCAGCCCCAGCATTTT.

The V and J genes are TRBV5-4 and TRBJ1-2, with D tentatively TRBD1 (6 bases). Germline CDR1 and CDR2: SGHNT and YYREEE (reference sequence). The CDR3 is made up of 14 amino acids. Trimming removed 5 bases from V and 1 base from J, with 12 bases in between. CDR3 DNA sequence: TGTGCCAGCAGGGGGGGGGCGCTTAACTATGGCTACACCTTC. Protein sequence: CASRGGALNYGYTF.

The sample holds a few counts of this clone. The V gene is TRBV5-6, the J gene TRBJ2-1; 12 positions agree with TRBD2. The CDR3 is 17 amino acids. CDR1 is SGHDT, CDR2 YYEEEE, per germline. Trimming cost V 0 bases and J 5 bases; bases outside gene matches: 6. CDR3 DNA sequence: TGTGCCAGCAGCTTGGAGCTAGCGGGAGGGAGGAACAATGAGCAGTTCTTC. This gives the protein CASSLELAGGRNNEQFF.

This clone was found once. J is TRBJ2-2 and V is TRBV4-2, with D tentatively TRBD2 (7 bases). Germline V lookup: CDR1 LGHNA, CDR2 YNFKEQ. This CDR3 region has 21 residues. The V end was cut by 3 bases, the J end by 6 bases, with 32 bases between. CDR3 in DNA: TGTGCCAGCAGCCAGGCCCCCGGGCATAGCAGGGGAGGGTACAACCCCGGGGAGCTGTTTTTT. This codes for CASSQAPGHSRGGYNPGELFF.

This clone came up a few times. The chain has TRBV9 and TRBJ1-2; D unresolved. The CDR3 contains 12 residues. CDR1 is SGDLS and CDR2 is YYNGEE in the germline V gene. The V and J ends lost 0 bases and 4 bases respectively, with 4 bases between them. The CDR3 sequence: CASSVAGYGYTF. Written as DNA, the CDR3 is TGTGCCAGCAGCGTAGCTGGCTATGGCTACACCTTC.

The chain recombines TRBV6-5 with TRBJ2-1; tentative D call: TRBD1 (6 bases). Germline lookup yields CDR1 MNHEY and CDR2 SVGAGI. The CDR3 length is 16 residues. V was clipped by 4 bases and J by 3 bases, with 16 bases between them. The CDR3 loop is CASSSRQAAGYNEQFF. In DNA form, the CDR3 reads TGTGCCAGCAGTTCTCGACAGGCGGCGGGCTACAATGAGCAGTTCTTC.

This clone appeared a single time. The chain uses TRBV18 and TRBJ2-4, with 11 bases that match TRBD2. Trimming took 6 bases from V and 5 from J; bases not matched to a gene: 3. CDR1 KGHSH and CDR2 LQKENI come from the germline V gene. CDR3 length: 14 amino acids. CDR3 region: CASSPSGRQNIQYF. The CDR3 nucleotides are TGTGCCAGCTCCCCTAGCGGGAGGCAAAACATTCAGTACTTC.

The rearrangement uses TRBV6-6 and TRBJ2-7, with TRBD2 matching 8 bases. V shed 0 bases, J shed 3 bases, and the junction held 1 base outside the gene matches. The CDR3 sequence is 14 residues long. Germline V gene sequence: CDR1 MNHNY, CDR2 SVGAGI (reference sequence). The CDR3, as DNA: TGTGCCAGCAGTTACTCTAGCGGGAACTACGAGCAGTACTTC. Translation: CASSYSSGNYEQYF.

The chain couples TRBV19 to TRBJ2-7; weak D call: TRBD2 (6 bases). The CDR3 has 15 amino acids. The germline V and J ends were trimmed by 3 bases and 2 bases, with 14 bases remaining between them. Per germline, CDR1 LNHDA and CDR2 SQIVND (reference sequence). The CDR3 loop is CASSIRLRGPYEQYF. CDR3 coding DNA: TGTGCCAGTAGTATTCGCCTGCGGGGCCCCTACGAGCAGTACTTC.

V usage is TRBV30 and J usage is TRBJ1-2; D may be TRBD1 (6 bases). V lost 1 base to trimming and J lost 5 bases, with 8 bases between them. CDR3 length equals 12 residues. The V gene's germline CDR1 is GTSNPN and CDR2 SVGIG (reference sequence). The CDR3 region has the DNA TGTGCCTGGAGTGCTCAGGGGTATGGCTACACCTTC. It encodes CAWSAQGYGYTF.

This chain uses TRBV7-3 with TRBJ2-3; D is possibly TRBD1 (5 bases). Germline V gene data show CDR1 as SGHTA and CDR2 as FQGTGA. This CDR3 spans 15 amino acids. The V gene lost 4 bases and the J gene lost 2 bases, with 13 bases spanning the gap. The CDR3 reads CASSSTGHATDTQYF. CDR3 in DNA: TGTGCCAGCAGCTCGACCGGACACGCCACAGATACGCAGTATTTT.